The 28 T cell receptor beta chains in this list originate from one sample, sequenced in a study of T cells in Graves' hyperthyroidism and ophthalmopathy. TCR beta CDR3 sequences were amplified from RNA transcripts. Carried out on the TCR CDR3, a first-round RT-PCR used the HTBI primer set. TCRdb independently ran MiXCR on the multiplex PCR reads; one entry per CDR3 protein. The sample shows more than 350,000 distinct CDR3 sequences, roughly 15% of them seen only once. Material: blood. These receptors came from a young woman with Graves' ophthalmopathy.

This clonotype was recorded at least ten times. The chain is built from TRBV6-1 and TRBJ1-5; TRBD1 matches at 9 bases. CDR3 length: 13 residues. V shed 6 bases and J 6 bases; nucleotides not matched to a gene: 3. The germline gives CDR1 MNHNS, CDR2 SASEGT. Here the CDR3 DNA reads TGTGCCAGCAGGGGACAGGGAGGTCAGCCCCAGCATTTT. It yields the protein CASRGQGGQPQHF.

This clonotype has at least ten counts. This sequence joins TRBV11-2 and TRBJ2-3; TRBD2 agrees at 8 bases. V was clipped by 4 bases and J by 8 bases; unmatched bases: 8. Germline assignment: CDR1 SGHAT and CDR2 FQNNGV. The CDR3 sequence is 14 residues long. The CDR3 sequence: CASSSGVRGGTQYF. The CDR3 DNA sequence: TGTGCCAGCAGCTCGGGAGTACGGGGGGGTACGCAGTATTTT.

This clonotype came up many times. This chain links TRBV27 with TRBJ2-2; D is possibly TRBD2 (7 bases). The length of the CDR3 is 17 residues. The germline gives CDR1 MNHEY, CDR2 SMNVEV (reference sequence). V gave up 7 bases and J gave up 0 bases, with 18 bases separating them. The CDR3 bases are TGTGCCAGCACCCCCAGGGGCGGGGGCGCGAACACCGGGGAGCTGTTTTTT. Amino acid sequence: CASTPRGGGANTGELFF.

This clonotype was picked up many times. The V call is TRBV20-1, the J call TRBJ2-3, with 9 bases fitting TRBD2. After removal of 2 bases from V and 5 bases from J, the junction contained 11 bases not matched to a gene. Germline V gene sequence: CDR1 DFQATT, CDR2 SNEGSKA (reference sequence). This CDR3 is 16 amino acids long. In nucleotides, the CDR3 is TGCAGTGCTAGAAGTGAAGGCGGGGGGGCCGGAGATACGCAGTATTTT. Encoded protein: CSARSEGGGAGDTQYF.

This clonotype has a count of ten or more. The chain links TRBV28 to TRBJ2-1; no firm D call. V was pared by 5 bases and J by 10 bases, with 9 bases between. Germline V gene lookup returns CDR1 MDHEN and CDR2 SYDVKM. The CDR3 has 11 residues. The CDR3 region has the DNA TGTGCCAGCAGTCTGGACCTGGAGCAGTTCTTC. It specifies CASSLDLEQFF.

This clonotype was recorded many times. CDR3 in amino acids: CASSLMAGTDTQYF. As DNA, the CDR3 is TGTGCCAGCAGTTTAATGGCGGGAACAGATACGCAGTATTTT. V gene TRBV28 combines with J gene TRBJ2-3, with D maybe TRBD2 (6 bases). Looked up from germline, CDR1 is MDHEN and CDR2 is SYDVKM. The CDR3 loop spans 14 amino acids. V dropped 2 bases and J dropped 3 bases, with 9 bases sitting between them.

Concerning this clonotype itself: A single base separates this from a much larger clone, so it may be a read error. The chain couples TRBV7-3 to TRBJ2-2, with D possibly matching TRBD1 (5 bases). The germline V and J ends were trimmed by 4 bases and 6 bases, with 9 bases remaining between them. Germline lookup yields CDR1 SGHTA and CDR2 FQGTGA. CDR3 size: 13 residues. The CDR3 bases are TGTGCCAGCAGCTCCAGGGTCGCCGGGGAGCTGTTTTTT. It specifies CASSSRVAGELFF.

The genes are TRBV7-8 and TRBJ2-6, with TRBD1 as a possible D gene (5 bases). Germline lookup yields CDR1 SGHVS and CDR2 FQNEAQ. This CDR3 comprises 20 residues. With 7 bases removed from V and 1 base from J, the gap between germline ends came to 26 bases. The CDR3 coding sequence is TGTGCCAGCATCCTCCTCGGGTTGGCAGGATGGACATCTGGGGCCAACGTCCTGACTTTC. It is translated as CASILLGLAGWTSGANVLTF.

This clonotype was recorded at least ten times. The chain carries TRBV7-2 and TRBJ2-4; 10 nucleotides line up with TRBD2. Germline V gives CDR1 SGHTA, CDR2 FQGNSA. With V trimmed by 5 bases and J by 8 bases, 9 bases remained unmatched. There are 15 residues in the CDR3. The CDR3 nucleotides are TGTGCCAGCAGCAGCAGCGGGGGGGGGGGCGACATTCAGTACTTC. Translated: CASSSSGGGGDIQYF. The full variable domain, in which reference TRBV7-2 and TRBJ2-4 provide the parts outside the CDR3, is GAGVSQSPSNKVTEKGKDVELRCDPISGHTALYWYRQSLGQGLEFLIYFQGNSAPDKSGLPSDRFSAERTGGSVSTLTIQRTQQEDSAVYLCASSSSGGGGDIQYFGAGTRLSVL.

This clonotype was seen many times. The J gene is TRBJ2-1, the V gene TRBV9; 10 positions match TRBD2. The junction had 9 bases not matched to a gene; V was cut back by 1 base and J by 5 bases. Germline loops: CDR1 SGDLS, CDR2 YYNGEE. This CDR3 comprises 17 residues. In DNA form, the CDR3 reads TGTGCCAGCAGCGTAAAGGTAGCGGGGGGCGTCAACAATGAGCAGTTCTTC. Translated: CASSVKVAGGVNNEQFF.

This chain joins TRBV6-1 and TRBJ1-2; the match to TRBD1 covers 7 bases. Germline V gives CDR1 MNHNS, CDR2 SASEGT. The CDR3 length is 13 residues. Losses at the gene ends were 7 bases for V and 7 bases for J; bases not matched to a gene: 9. The chain's CDR3 is CASKYRQGGGYTF. DNA of the CDR3: TGTGCCAGCAAATATAGGCAGGGGGGTGGCTACACCTTC.

This clonotype has a count of ten or more. V gene TRBV20-1 combines with J gene TRBJ1-5, with D possibly TRBD1 on 5 matching bases. The CDR3 consists of 14 residues. V was clipped by 4 bases and J by 4 bases, with 14 bases between them. Per the germline V gene, CDR1 is DFQATT and CDR2 is SNEGSKA (reference sequence). The CDR3 is CSAKDEGINQPQHF. The CDR3 DNA reads as TGCAGTGCTAAGGATGAGGGGATAAATCAGCCCCAGCATTTT.

This clonotype has a count of ten or more. The CDR3: CASSQPYGQSGDQPQHF. In DNA, the CDR3 is TGTGCCAGCAGCCAACCATACGGACAGTCAGGGGATCAGCCCCAGCATTTT. The chain carries TRBV28 and TRBJ1-5, with D maybe TRBD1 (6 bases). Germline CDR1 and CDR2: MDHEN and SYDVKM. Trimming cost V 6 bases and J 5 bases, with 23 bases left between them. The CDR3 runs to 17 residues.

The chain recombines TRBV28 with TRBJ1-6, with D possibly being TRBD1 (5 bases). The germline V gene encodes CDR1 MDHEN and CDR2 SYDVKM. Trimming shortened V by 3 bases and J by 0 bases, and 15 bases separated the two germline ends. The CDR3 consists of 18 residues. Written as DNA, the CDR3 is TGTGCCAGCAGTTTGGGGCCGGGCCGCAGCTCCTATAATTCACCCCTCCACTTT. Amino acid sequence: CASSLGPGRSSYNSPLHF.

Ten or more counts support this clonotype. This chain connects TRBV3-1 to TRBJ2-7, with TRBD1 as a possible D gene (6 bases). Trimming took off 5 bases at V and 5 bases at J, with 19 bases between the two ends. The CDR3 has 15 residues. Looked up from germline, CDR1 is LGHDT and CDR2 is YNNKEL (reference sequence). CDR3 in DNA: TGTGCCAGCAGCACGACGAACAGGGTTTCGGACGAGCAGTACTTC. It specifies CASSTTNRVSDEQYF.

This clonotype has just a few counts. The rearrangement links TRBV5-1 to TRBJ2-3; D gene ambiguous. Germline V gene lookup returns CDR1 SGHRS and CDR2 YFSETQ. There are 13 residues in the CDR3. V lost 5 bases, J lost 1 base, and 8 bases lay in between. The CDR3 loop is CASRPLGTDTQYF. Here the CDR3 DNA reads TGCGCCAGCAGGCCCCTAGGCACAGATACGCAGTATTTT.

This clonotype was detected ten times or more. The rearrangement uses TRBV20-1 and TRBJ2-3; D remains unclear. Germline V CDR1 and CDR2: DFQATT, SNEGSKA (reference sequence). V was pared by 3 bases and J by 6 bases, with 16 bases between. The CDR3 sequence is 14 residues long. CDR3 bases: TGCAGTGCTAGGTTAACAGCGTCCAGGGATACGCAGTATTTT. Protein: CSARLTASRDTQYF.

The table lists this clonotype with many counts. The V gene is TRBV2, the J gene TRBJ2-2; TRBD2 agrees at 9 bases. V lost 6 bases to trimming and J lost 5 bases; unmatched junction nucleotides: 10. The CDR3 sequence is 16 residues long. CDR1 is SNHLY, CDR2 FYNNEI, per germline. This CDR3 is CASRGDSGGVTGELFF. DNA of the CDR3: TGTGCCAGCAGGGGGGATAGCGGGGGAGTGACCGGGGAGCTGTTTTTT.

This clonotype has ten or more counts. The V and J genes are TRBV30 and TRBJ1-1; the D gene is possibly TRBD1 (5 bases). The V gene lost 1 base and the J gene lost 1 base, with 13 bases spanning the gap. Germline CDR1 and CDR2: GTSNPN and SVGIG (reference sequence). The CDR3 extends over 15 amino acids. The CDR3 DNA is TGTGCCTGGAGTGGTAGGGGCGGTCGGAACACTGAAGCTTTCTTT. It encodes CAWSGRGGRNTEAFF.

This clonotype has a count of ten or more. The J gene is TRBJ2-7, the V gene TRBV5-1; TRBD1 is a possible D gene (6 bases). Germline CDR1 reads SGHRS; CDR2 reads YFSETQ. This CDR3 spans 15 amino acids. V was cut by 4 bases and J by 1 base, with 15 bases left in between. The CDR3 DNA follows: TGCGCCAGCAGCCCCGTGGGGGCACCATCCTACGAGCAGTACTTC. Translation: CASSPVGAPSYEQYF.

The chain recombines TRBV7-2 with TRBJ2-7; D possibly corresponds to TRBD2 (6 bases). Germline lookup yields CDR1 SGHTA and CDR2 FQGNSA. This CDR3 has 13 amino acids. V was pared by 0 bases and J by 9 bases, with 12 bases between. In DNA form, the CDR3 reads TGTGCCAGCAGCTTAGCGGCGGGGCGGAGGCAGTACTTC. Its protein product is CASSLAAGRRQYF.

In this sample, this clonotype turned up many times. The CDR3 here is CASSKTGGVGTDTQYF. The CDR3 DNA reads as TGTGCCAGCAGCAAAACAGGGGGAGTCGGCACAGATACGCAGTATTTT. The rearrangement links TRBV12-3 or TRBV12-4 to TRBJ2-3, with 8 bases fitting TRBD1. Trimming cost V 6 bases and J 1 base; bases outside gene matches: 9. This CDR3 is 16 amino acids long.

The sample holds many counts of this clonotype. The rearrangement joins TRBV7-9 to TRBJ2-2; 8 bases match TRBD2. V was clipped by 2 bases and J by 4 bases; unmatched bases: 6. Germline CDR1 SEHNR, CDR2 FQNEAQ (reference sequence). There are 16 residues in the CDR3. DNA of the CDR3: TGTGCCAGCAGCTTATTGATCACTAGCGGCACCGGGGAGCTGTTTTTT. Translated: CASSLLITSGTGELFF.

A few counts support this clonotype. The chain has TRBV6-1 and TRBJ2-5; D is perhaps TRBD2 (6 bases). This CDR3 comprises 15 residues. Germline V lookup: CDR1 MNHNS, CDR2 SASEGT. Trimming pared 7 bases from V and 5 bases from J, leaving 20 bases between. CDR3: CASNWGGTEEETQYF. CDR3 in DNA: TGTGCCAGCAACTGGGGCGGGACGGAGGAGGAGACCCAGTACTTC.

The chain couples TRBV20-1 to TRBJ2-1; 7 nucleotides match TRBD2. The CDR3 has 12 residues. CDR1 DFQATT and CDR2 SNEGSKA come from the germline V gene (reference sequence). The V gene end was trimmed by 6 bases and the J gene end by 9 bases; junction bases not matched to a gene: 8. The CDR3 DNA reads TGCAGTGCAGCGGGGTGGTCGGGTGAGCAGTTCTTC. Translation gives CSAAGWSGEQFF.

This clonotype has just a few counts. This chain connects TRBV20-1 to TRBJ1-2, with TRBD1 as a possible D gene (5 bases). Germline V gives CDR1 DFQATT, CDR2 SNEGSKA (reference sequence). The CDR3 covers 13 residues. Trimming stripped 6 bases from V and 8 bases from J, with 19 bases between. The CDR3 sequence: CSAAVGGLEGYTF. The DNA of the CDR3 is TGCAGTGCAGCAGTTGGGGGGTTGGAGGGCTACACCTTC.

Ten or more counts support this clonotype. V gene TRBV7-9 combines with J gene TRBJ2-7; D is possibly TRBD1 or TRBD2 (7 bases each). V lost 5 bases to trimming and J lost 3 bases, with 20 bases between them. The CDR3 is 16 amino acids. The germline gives CDR1 SEHNR, CDR2 FQNEAQ (reference sequence). The CDR3 loop is CASSVEGGDRSYEQYF. The CDR3 DNA reads TGTGCCAGCAGCGTCGAAGGGGGGGACAGAAGCTACGAGCAGTACTTC.

In this sample, this clonotype turned up a few times. V is TRBV10-1 and J is TRBJ2-1, with 7 bases aligning to TRBD2. V lost 5 bases, J lost 1 base, and 11 bases stayed unmatched. Germline assignment: CDR1 WNHNN and CDR2 SYGVQD (reference sequence). This CDR3 has 17 amino acids. This chain's CDR3 is CASSPLRVGGSYNEQFF. The CDR3 DNA follows: TGCGCCAGCAGTCCGTTACGCGTGGGGGGGTCCTACAATGAGCAGTTCTTC.